This T cell receptor beta chain derives from a study of T cell responses to AZD1222 COVID-19 vaccine (dated by TCRdb to about 2021). Looking at the study overall: AZD1222 recipients given second doses at about 4 weeks or at about 12 weeks were pooled, since spike-specific TCR depth and breadth were not found to differ between the two schedules. TCR sequencing covered fewer than 250 trial participants: 200 to 210 given two doses of AZD1222 and 26 given two doses of MenACWY control vaccine. Enrollment into the trials was organized by age into subgroups of 18-55, 56-69 and 70-plus years, and those subgroups contained roughly 150, 30 and 60 TCR-sequenced participants, respectively.

The CDR3 regions of human TCRbeta chains were analyzed by immunosequencing. The authors processed their data as follows. TCRs in the repertoires were compared against a reference library of SARS-CoV-2-specific TCRs that had been generated with the MIRA antigen-specificity platform. Breadth was defined as the fraction of unique TCRs that were SARS-CoV-2-associated, and depth was defined as the fraction of total T cells that were SARS-CoV-2-associated. Using the MIRA data, every spike-specific TCR was mapped to the spike region that the TCR reacted to and assigned to either a CD4 or a CD8 class. Log10-transformed breadth and depth values were compared by one-way ANOVA with Sidak's multiple comparisons tests. TCRdb re-hosts the immuneACCESS table, in-frame sequences only. Its copies lack some clones; in the studies checked, an unresolved V gene accounts for under half of them, and the cause for the rest is not known. V and J calls and clone size are given by that table; D and trimming were obtained from the DNA. The sample table holds around 79,000 clones, of which approximately 88% were seen once. Jointly, the top ten make up 15% to 20% of the sample.

Study-level results and caveats: Reportedly, almost half of the unique spike-specific TCRs recognized epitopes lying outside the regions that are mutated in the B.1.351 and B.1.1.7 variants. The 56-69-year group was small, and its depth increase did not reach significance, likely because of low power. Because no day 14 peak-response samples were available, repertoires were characterized only after the peak T cell response. Spike-specific TCR breadth and depth rose significantly after two AZD1222 doses compared with day 0 and with MenACWY recipients. Only a handful of AZD1222 recipients were SARS-CoV-2 seropositive at baseline, limiting conclusions about previously exposed vaccinees. Participants were mostly white British and included more females than males, and it was suggested by the authors that clonal diversity may have been underestimated. The whole spike protein was spanned by vaccine-associated CD4 TCRs, and dominant responses were seen in regions 160-218 and 743-854.

The time point label, read with the paper, signifies: baseline before first vaccination. Vaccinee samples were obtained from the UK trials COV001 and COV002, which included a single-blind randomized controlled phase 2/3 trial of AZD1222 (ChAdOx1 nCoV-19) in healthy adults. Trial participant PBMC samples were collected at day 0 and day 28 after the second dose for TCRbeta chain sequencing. As for this clone: No antigen is known for it. Per-base quality was not reported, and no clone a single base away is much larger than it.

Relative to germline, V is 2 bases shorter and J is 5 bases shorter, with 9 bases between their ends. There are 13 amino acids in the CDR3, from cysteine to phenylalanine inclusive. The kept DNA is CDR3 alone, 39 bases in frame from the first base. CDR1 is given as KGHSH and CDR2 as LQKENI, both from the germline V gene. Sequencing was performed on peripheral blood, taken on day 0 of AZD1222 vaccination. This receptor was identified in an adult in good health. Recombination joined TRBV18 with TRBJ1-2; the best D guess is TRBD1, with 5 bases matching. The nucleotide sequence is given as TGTGCCAGCTCACCAATGGGGCATTATGGCTACACCTTC. It is translated as CASSPMGHYGYTF.